Listed here are 30 T cell receptor beta chains from one sample, sequenced in a study of shared clonotypes between healthy human individuals. The data were produced by immunoSEQ multiplex PCR, yet TCRdb's version contains in-frame clones alone and is incomplete. The data contain 500,000 or so clones, about 96% of them singletons. The sequencing input was naive CD4+ T cells sorted from blood. The subset is: CD45RA+ positively selected. All receptors come from a woman in her thirties in good health.

The V call is TRBV9, the J call TRBJ1-2; perhaps TRBD1 as D (5 bases). Germline CDR1 SGDLS, CDR2 YYNGEE. V was trimmed by 4 bases and J by 2 bases, leaving 12 bases between them. The CDR3 covers 14 residues. The CDR3 DNA reads TGTGCCAGCAGCACCCGTGGGGGGAACTATGGCTACACCTTC. Protein product: CASSTRGGNYGYTF.

This clone has just one count. The rearrangement joins TRBV28 to TRBJ2-5, with 10 bases identical to TRBD1. J gave up 5 bases and V 7 bases, and 4 bases lay outside the gene matches. Germline-derived CDR1 and CDR2 are MDHEN and SYDVKM. This CDR3 has 13 amino acids. CDR3 bases: TGTGCCAGCACTGGGACAGGGGCCGAGACCCAGTACTTC. Translation: CASTGTGAETQYF.

CDR3 residues: CASSLEAQGTNTIYF. The CDR3 DNA follows: TGTGCCAGCAGTTTAGAGGCACAGGGGACGAACACCATATATTTT. The chain has TRBV28 and TRBJ1-3; 7 nucleotides match TRBD1. Germline V gene sequence: CDR1 MDHEN, CDR2 SYDVKM. The CDR3 totals 15 residues. V lost 2 bases and J lost 7; bases outside the gene matches: 8. Full variable domain (rest looked up from reference TRBV28 and TRBJ1-3): DVKVTQSSRYLVKRTGEKVFLECVQDMDHENMFWYRQDPGLGLRLIYFSYDVKMKEKGDIPEGYSVSREKKERFSLILESASTNQTSMYLCASSLEAQGTNTIYFGEGSWLTVV.

The rearrangement joins TRBV15 to TRBJ2-7; 11 nucleotides match TRBD2. This CDR3 is 18 amino acids long. With V trimmed by 2 bases and J by 0 bases, 9 bases remained unmatched. In germline, CDR1 is LNHNV, CDR2 YYDKDF (reference sequence). The CDR3 is CATSRQIAGGPTSYEQYF. In nucleotides, the CDR3 is TGTGCCACCAGCAGACAGATAGCGGGAGGGCCAACCTCCTACGAGCAGTACTTC.

This chain links TRBV11-2 with TRBJ1-4, with a weak D call TRBD1 (6 bases). V dropped 4 bases and J dropped 5 bases, with 11 bases sitting between them. CDR1 and CDR2 from the germline V gene are SGHAT and FQNNGV. The CDR3 has 14 residues. The chain's CDR3 is CASSSQGLNEKLFF. The CDR3 coding sequence is TGTGCCAGCAGCTCACAGGGATTAAATGAAAAACTGTTTTTT.

This rearrangement joins TRBV15 to TRBJ2-1; 7 bases line up with TRBD1. The CDR3 contains 15 residues. Germline assignment: CDR1 LNHNV and CDR2 YYDKDF (reference sequence). The V gene end was trimmed by 5 bases and the J gene end by 2 bases; junction bases not matched to a gene: 6. CDR3 bases: TGTGCCACCAGCTCCCGACAGGGAGCCTACAATGAGCAGTTCTTC. It is translated as CATSSRQGAYNEQFF.

The chain links TRBV19 to TRBJ2-5; D is perhaps TRBD2 (5 bases). Germline CDR1 is LNHDA and CDR2 is SQIVND (reference sequence). The CDR3 has 12 amino acids. V lost 6 bases and J lost 0, with 5 bases in between. The CDR3 sequence is CASSGNQETQYF. The CDR3 DNA reads as TGTGCCAGTAGCGGGAACCAAGAGACCCAGTACTTC. The whole variable domain, filled in from reference TRBV19 and TRBJ2-5, reads DGGITQSPKYLFRKEGQNVTLSCEQNLNHDAMYWYRQDPGQGLRLIYYSQIVNDFQKGDIAEGYSVSREKKESFPLTVTSAQKNPTAFYLCASSGNQETQYFGPGTRLLVL.

J is TRBJ2-7 and V is TRBV10-3; D perhaps matches TRBD1 (5 bases). The CDR3 is made up of 15 amino acids. Trimming removed 0 bases at V and 6 bases at J, with 15 bases between. Germline loops: CDR1 ENHRY, CDR2 SYGVKD. CDR3 loop: CAISESSRFQGEQYF. In DNA form, the CDR3 reads TGTGCCATCAGTGAGTCGTCTCGGTTTCAGGGCGAGCAGTACTTC.

The chain employs TRBV25-1 and TRBJ2-1; TRBD2 might be the D (7 bases). Germline V gene lookup returns CDR1 MGHDK and CDR2 SYGVNS. This CDR3 has 18 amino acids. V was trimmed by 2 bases and J by 7 bases, leaving 24 bases between them. The CDR3 DNA reads TGTGCCAGCAGTGAAAGGGGGGTGCAGCGGGATGTCGGGAATGAGCAGTTCTTC. Its translation: CASSERGVQRDVGNEQFF.

This rearrangement joins TRBV29-1 to TRBJ2-5; a possible D gene is TRBD1 (5 bases). V lost 0 bases to trimming and J lost 5 bases, with 10 bases between them. Germline V CDR1 and CDR2: SQVTM, ANQGSEA. The CDR3 has 13 amino acids. The CDR3 loop is CSVEDAGWETQYF. CDR3 DNA sequence: TGCAGCGTTGAAGATGCAGGGTGGGAGACCCAGTACTTC.

The V and J genes are TRBV5-1 and TRBJ2-1; 7 nucleotides agree with TRBD2. The CDR3 extends over 14 amino acids. The germline V gene has CDR1 SGHRS and CDR2 YFSETQ. Germline trimming cut 4 bases from V and 7 bases from J; bases unmatched to any gene: 8. The CDR3 region is CASSPAGSANEQFF. CDR3 nucleotide sequence: TGCGCCAGCAGCCCAGCGGGATCTGCGAATGAGCAGTTCTTC.

This chain joins TRBV15 and TRBJ2-7; TRBD1 agrees at 8 bases. The CDR3 contains 16 residues. Germline-derived CDR1 and CDR2 are LNHNV and YYDKDF (reference sequence). V shed 0 bases and J 4 bases; nucleotides not matched to a gene: 8. CDR3 bases: TGTGCCACCAGCAGAGATTTTGGACAGGGCGGGTACGAGCAGTACTTC. This gives the protein CATSRDFGQGGYEQYF.

This chain uses TRBV4-1 with TRBJ2-7; D gene ambiguous. CDR1 is MGHRA and CDR2 is YSYEKL in the germline V gene. The CDR3 extends over 15 amino acids. V gave up 1 base and J gave up 2 bases, with 12 bases separating them. The DNA of the CDR3 is TGCGCCAGCAGCCAAGTTGCGTCCCTGGCCTACGAGCAGTACTTC. Translating it yields CASSQVASLAYEQYF.

The chain is built from TRBV19 and TRBJ2-3; D may be TRBD2 (6 bases). CDR3 length: 14 residues. The germline V and J ends were trimmed by 2 bases and 2 bases, with 8 bases remaining between them. Germline CDR1 reads LNHDA; CDR2 reads SQIVND (reference sequence). In DNA, the CDR3 is TGTGCCAGTAGTATACGGGAGTCCACAGATACGCAGTATTTT. It yields the protein CASSIRESTDTQYF.

The chain joins TRBV7-3 to TRBJ2-1; D is perhaps TRBD2 (6 bases). The CDR3 totals 15 residues. Germline V lookup: CDR1 SGHTA, CDR2 FQGTGA. The V end lost 5 bases, the J end lost 7 bases, and 18 bases lay between the germline ends. CDR3 sequence (DNA): TGTGCCAGCAGCGCGGGAACCCTCTCTCGGAATGAGCAGTTCTTC. Amino acid sequence: CASSAGTLSRNEQFF.

V and J are TRBV10-2 and TRBJ1-4; D remains unclear. Looked up from germline, CDR1 is WSHSY and CDR2 is SAAADI. There are 13 residues in the CDR3. V dropped 0 bases and J dropped 16 bases, with 15 bases sitting between them. CDR3 residues: CASSESMAAGRFF. Written as DNA, the CDR3 is TGCGCCAGCAGTGAGTCGATGGCGGCCGGTAGGTTTTTT.

The V call is TRBV28, the J call TRBJ2-7, with D maybe TRBD1 (6 bases). Germline CDR1 MDHEN, CDR2 SYDVKM. V was trimmed by 4 bases and J by 0 bases, leaving 16 bases between them. This CDR3 is 16 amino acids long. CDR3 sequence reads: CASSSGSWGPSYEQYF. The CDR3 region has the DNA TGTGCCAGCAGTTCGGGGTCATGGGGGCCCTCCTACGAGCAGTACTTC.

The chain is built from TRBV5-1 and TRBJ2-1; 10 nucleotides match TRBD2. Germline V gene lookup returns CDR1 SGHRS and CDR2 YFSETQ. CDR3 length: 15 residues. V lost 1 base and J lost 7; bases outside the gene matches: 5. CDR3 protein: CASSLLAGVENEQFF. DNA of the CDR3: TGCGCCAGCAGCTTGCTAGCGGGAGTGGAAAATGAGCAGTTCTTC.

The chain joins TRBV7-9 to TRBJ2-2; a possible D gene is TRBD2 (6 bases). The CDR3 is 15 residues long. In germline, CDR1 is SEHNR, CDR2 FQNEAQ (reference sequence). Trimming removed 5 bases from V and 4 bases from J, with 14 bases in between. The CDR3 is CASSPRLVSTGELFF. CDR3 DNA: TGTGCCAGCAGCCCGAGACTAGTCTCCACCGGGGAGCTGTTTTTT. The variable domain in full, with the rest retrieved from reference TRBV7-9 and TRBJ2-2, is DTGVSQNPRHKITKRGQNVTFRCDPISEHNRLYWYRQTLGQGPEFLTYFQNEAQLEKSRLLSDRFSAERPKGSFSTLEIQRTEQGDSAMYLCASSPRLVSTGELFFGEGSRLTVL.

V gene TRBV7-2 combines with J gene TRBJ1-6; 10 bases match TRBD1. After removal of 8 bases from V and 9 bases from J, the junction contained 7 bases not matched to a gene. CDR1 is SGHTA, CDR2 FQGNSA, per germline. This CDR3 has 14 residues. The CDR3 nucleotides read TGTGCCAGCCTGCTTTGGGACAGGGGTTCACCCCTCCACTTT. Its protein is CASLLWDRGSPLHF.

This chain joins TRBV27 and TRBJ2-2; D may be TRBD2 (6 bases). V dropped 6 bases and J dropped 1 base, with 12 bases sitting between them. This CDR3 is 15 amino acids long. CDR1 is MNHEY and CDR2 is SMNVEV in the germline V gene (reference sequence). CDR3 sequence (DNA): TGTGCCAGCAGCCCGACTAGTATGAACACCGGGGAGCTGTTTTTT. Protein product: CASSPTSMNTGELFF.

CDR3 coding DNA: TGTGCCATCAGAAGGTGGCCTAGCGGGACTAGGGGGGATGAGCAGTTCTTC. Its translation: CAIRRWPSGTRGDEQFF. The V and J genes are TRBV10-3 and TRBJ2-1; 9 bases are a match to TRBD2. Germline assignment: CDR1 ENHRY and CDR2 SYGVKD. Trimming cost V 6 bases and J 8 bases; bases outside gene matches: 17. This CDR3 is built from 17 residues.

This chain uses TRBV28 with TRBJ2-1; 9 bases are a match to TRBD2. The ends lost 5 bases at V and 2 bases at J; junction bases unmatched: 10. The CDR3 is 17 residues long. Germline lookup yields CDR1 MDHEN and CDR2 SYDVKM. CDR3 bases: TGTGCCAGCAGTCACCCGGGGAGCGGGAGGACCTACAATGAGCAGTTCTTC. This encodes CASSHPGSGRTYNEQFF.

This chain connects TRBV10-2 to TRBJ2-3; a weak D match, TRBD2 (5 bases). The CDR3 loop spans 18 amino acids. V dropped 8 bases and J dropped 0 bases, with 24 bases sitting between them. CDR1 and CDR2 (germline): WSHSY, SAAADI. The CDR3 nucleotides are TGCGCCAGCCTAGATTTCCCTGGTTCCGGGAAAAGCACAGATACGCAGTATTTT. Translating gives CASLDFPGSGKSTDTQYF.

V and J are TRBV4-1 and TRBJ1-4; TRBD1 is a possible D gene (5 bases). The CDR3 spans 15 residues. V was clipped by 4 bases and J by 7 bases, with 16 bases between them. Germline CDR1 MGHRA, CDR2 YSYEKL. The CDR3 DNA reads as TGCGCCAGCAGCCCTCGGGACCGCCAGGGTGAAAAACTGTTTTTT. Translated, it gives CASSPRDRQGEKLFF.

This sequence joins TRBV11-2 and TRBJ2-7; tentatively, D is TRBD1 (6 bases). The CDR3 extends over 14 amino acids. Per the germline V gene, CDR1 is SGHAT and CDR2 is FQNNGV. V dropped 0 bases and J dropped 7 bases, with 13 bases sitting between them. CDR3 in DNA: TGTGCCAGCAGCTTAGAGGGAACCCAGGGGGAGCAGTACTTC. Its translation is CASSLEGTQGEQYF. The variable domain in full, completed from reference TRBV11-2 and TRBJ2-7, reads EAGVAQSPRYKIIEKRQSVAFWCNPISGHATLYWYQQILGQGPKLLIQFQNNGVVDDSQLPKDRFSAERLKGVDSTLKIQPAKLEDSAVYLCASSLEGTQGEQYFGPGTRLTVT.

The V call is TRBV28, the J call TRBJ2-7, with unresolved D. Trimming took 7 bases from V and 4 from J, leaving 11 bases between them. The CDR3 is made up of 12 amino acids. Germline V gene data show CDR1 as MDHEN and CDR2 as SYDVKM. Written as DNA, the CDR3 is TGTGCCAGCACCTCCGAGGCATACGAGCAGTACTTC. Its translation is CASTSEAYEQYF.

The gene calls are TRBV10-1 and TRBJ2-2; D unclear. The CDR3 runs to 13 residues. The germline V and J ends were trimmed by 3 bases and 1 base, with 3 bases remaining between them. Germline assignment: CDR1 WNHNN and CDR2 SYGVQD (reference sequence). The DNA for the CDR3 is TGCGCCAGCAGTGACCGGAACACCGGGGAGCTGTTTTTT. This sequence encodes CASSDRNTGELFF.

The chain recombines TRBV29-1 with TRBJ1-2, with 8 bases lining up with TRBD1. V lost 4 bases, J lost 6 bases, and 4 bases stayed unmatched. Per germline, CDR1 SQVTM and CDR2 ANQGSEA. The CDR3 has 12 amino acids. The CDR3 here is CSVGGQGNGYTF. The CDR3 DNA reads as TGCAGCGTTGGCGGACAGGGAAATGGCTACACCTTC.

The chain recombines TRBV5-1 with TRBJ2-5; tentative D call: TRBD2 (6 bases). CDR3 length equals 14 residues. Germline V gene data show CDR1 as SGHRS and CDR2 as YFSETQ. Trimming stripped 5 bases from V and 1 base from J, with 12 bases between. CDR3 coding DNA: TGCGCCAGCAGTTTAGGGGAGGTCCAAGAGACCCAGTACTTC. Its translation is CASSLGEVQETQYF.